This T cell receptor (beta chain) is from a study of blood T cells in healthy people across ages. Turning to the study itself: The capture of about one barcoded beta molecule per two T cells was achieved by template switching. Study results and caveats: Higher naive T cell percentage went strongly together with higher TCR beta diversity. Diversity was higher, and naive CD4+ cells more numerous, in long-lived donors than in aged donors.

A second PCR of 7 to 11 cycles used a sample-barcoded 5' primer and a J-beta primer mix. Via MiXCR, TCRdb re-called the 5' RACE reads, giving one row per CDR3 protein. The data show some 1.7 million distinct CDR3 sequences, with roughly 30% seen just once and 7.7% held by the top ten. Turning to this clonotype: What it binds is not known.

Healthy Caucasian individuals from Russia aged about 6 to 100 served as donors. This CDR3 is 14 amino acids long. Trimming left V 4 bases short and J 7 bases short, with 19 bases between. CDR1 and CDR2 from the germline V gene are DFQATT and SNEGSKA (reference sequence). The sequencing sample was made of blood. The chain joins TRBV20-1 to TRBJ2-5; D uncertain. This clonotype was sampled from a woman in her 30s in good health. CDR3 coding DNA: TGCAGTGCTACCCCGGACCGGCGCCCGGCGACCCAGTACTTC. Protein: CSATPDRRPATQYF.